This T cell receptor beta chain was found in a study of T cells in Graves' hyperthyroidism and ophthalmopathy. The authors deemed Graves' hyperthyroidism stable absent ophthalmopathy progression within 18 months. This CDR3 has 17 residues. CDR1 and CDR2 (germline): MNHEY, SVGEGT. Trimming removed 0 bases from V and 4 bases from J, with 18 bases in between. This clonotype was seen just once. RNA transcripts served as the template for amplifying TCR beta CDR3 regions. TCR CDR3 underwent first-round RT-PCR with the HTBI primer set. TCRdb passed the multiplex PCR reads through MiXCR, listing each CDR3 protein once. The table shows approximately 320,000 distinct CDR3 sequences, with roughly 17% occurring only once.

The chain joins TRBV6-2 or TRBV6-3 to TRBJ2-5; maybe TRBD1 (6 bases). The sample taken for sequencing was blood. This TCR came from a man younger than 45 with Graves' hyperthyroidism. The chain's CDR3 is CASSYSGGRKKRETQYF. The CDR3 bases are TGTGCCAGCAGTTACTCAGGGGGACGGAAAAAGCGAGAGACCCAGTACTTC.